Reported below is one TCR beta chain. These data originate in a study of blood T cell repertoires in COVID-19. This table comes from immunoSEQ multiplex PCR, and its TCRdb copy is limited to in-frame clones, with some not included. The table shows 140,000 to 150,000 clones, with more than 75% occurring only once. Germline assignment: CDR1 SEHNR and CDR2 FQNEAQ (reference sequence). V shed 1 base, J shed 7 bases, and the junction held 11 bases outside the gene matches. CDR3 length: 16 residues. This TCR came from a woman in her forties or fifties with active or convalescent COVID-19. The source material was peripheral blood. The rearrangement links TRBV7-9 to TRBJ1-2, with 8 bases identical to TRBD1. CDR3 residues: CASSLGTGGVLSGYTF. The CDR3 DNA is TGTGCCAGCAGCTTAGGAACAGGGGGTGTATTAAGTGGCTACACCTTC.